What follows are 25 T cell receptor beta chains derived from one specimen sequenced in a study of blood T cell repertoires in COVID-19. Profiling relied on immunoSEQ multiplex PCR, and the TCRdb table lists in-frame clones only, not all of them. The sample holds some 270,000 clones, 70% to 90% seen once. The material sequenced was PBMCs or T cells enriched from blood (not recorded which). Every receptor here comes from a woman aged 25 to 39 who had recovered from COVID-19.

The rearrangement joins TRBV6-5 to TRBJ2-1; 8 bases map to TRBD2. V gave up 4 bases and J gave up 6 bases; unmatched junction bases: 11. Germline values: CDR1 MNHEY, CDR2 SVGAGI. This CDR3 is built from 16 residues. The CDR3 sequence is CASSSLTSGPFNEQFF. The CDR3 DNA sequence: TGTGCCAGCAGTTCTCTTACTAGCGGACCTTTCAATGAGCAGTTCTTC.

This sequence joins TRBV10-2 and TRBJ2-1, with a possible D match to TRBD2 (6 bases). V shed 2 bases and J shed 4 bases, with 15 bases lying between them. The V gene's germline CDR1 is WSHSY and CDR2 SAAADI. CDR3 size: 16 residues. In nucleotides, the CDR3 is TGCGCCAGCAGTGAGACCCGGGACTCCTCTTACAATGAGCAGTTCTTC. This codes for CASSETRDSSYNEQFF.

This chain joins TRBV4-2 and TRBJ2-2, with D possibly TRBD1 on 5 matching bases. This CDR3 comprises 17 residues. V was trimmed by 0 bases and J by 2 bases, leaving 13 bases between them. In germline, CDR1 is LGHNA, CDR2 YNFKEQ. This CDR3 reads CASSQDIRQTNTGELFF. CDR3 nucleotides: TGTGCCAGCAGCCAAGATATTCGACAGACAAACACCGGGGAGCTGTTTTTT.

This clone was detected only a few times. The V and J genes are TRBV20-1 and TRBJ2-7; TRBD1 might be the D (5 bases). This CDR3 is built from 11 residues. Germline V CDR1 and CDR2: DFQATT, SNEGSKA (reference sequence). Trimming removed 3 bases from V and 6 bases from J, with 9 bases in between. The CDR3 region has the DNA TGCAGTGCTAGGGGGCTCGTCGAGCAGTACTTC. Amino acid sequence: CSARGLVEQYF.

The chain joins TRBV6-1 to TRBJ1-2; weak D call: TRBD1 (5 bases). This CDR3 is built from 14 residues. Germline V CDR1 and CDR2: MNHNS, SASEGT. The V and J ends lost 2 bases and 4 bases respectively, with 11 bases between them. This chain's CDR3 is CASSEIGAPYGYTF. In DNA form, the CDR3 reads TGTGCCAGCAGTGAAATTGGGGCCCCCTATGGCTACACCTTC.

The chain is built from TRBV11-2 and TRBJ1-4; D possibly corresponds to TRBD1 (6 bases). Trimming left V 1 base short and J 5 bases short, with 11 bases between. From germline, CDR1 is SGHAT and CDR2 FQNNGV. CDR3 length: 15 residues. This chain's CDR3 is CASSLGDTGNEKLFF. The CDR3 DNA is TGTGCCAGCAGCTTAGGGGACACTGGAAATGAAAAACTGTTTTTT.

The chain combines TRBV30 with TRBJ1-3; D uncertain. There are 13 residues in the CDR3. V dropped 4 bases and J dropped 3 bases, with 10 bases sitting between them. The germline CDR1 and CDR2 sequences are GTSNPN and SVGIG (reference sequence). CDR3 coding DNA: TGTGCCTGGACAGCGGACCTTGGAAACACCATATATTTT. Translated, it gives CAWTADLGNTIYF.

The CDR3: CASSDGSGQLSEAFF. The CDR3 region has the DNA TGTGCCAGCAGTGATGGGTCAGGGCAGTTGTCTGAAGCTTTCTTT. The V and J genes are TRBV6-1 and TRBJ1-1; D may be TRBD1 (5 bases). Germline values: CDR1 MNHNS, CDR2 SASEGT. The CDR3 runs 15 residues. Trimming took off 3 bases at V and 6 bases at J, with 17 bases between the two ends.

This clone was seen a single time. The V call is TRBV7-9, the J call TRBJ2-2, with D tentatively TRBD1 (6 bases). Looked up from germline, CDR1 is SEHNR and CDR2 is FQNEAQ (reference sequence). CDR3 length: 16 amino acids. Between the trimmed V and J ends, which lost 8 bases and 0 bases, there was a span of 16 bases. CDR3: CASRGFGQPNTGELFF. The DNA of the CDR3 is TGTGCCAGCCGTGGGTTTGGACAGCCGAACACCGGGGAGCTGTTTTTT.

CDR3 protein: CASSISTSGRGSKNIQYF. CDR3 DNA sequence: TGTGCCAGTAGTATAAGCACTAGCGGGAGGGGGAGCAAAAACATTCAGTACTTC. This rearrangement joins TRBV19 to TRBJ2-4; 13 bases fit TRBD2. Germline CDR1 LNHDA, CDR2 SQIVND (reference sequence). The V and J ends lost 2 bases and 3 bases, in that order; junction bases with no gene match: 7. This CDR3 is 18 amino acids long.

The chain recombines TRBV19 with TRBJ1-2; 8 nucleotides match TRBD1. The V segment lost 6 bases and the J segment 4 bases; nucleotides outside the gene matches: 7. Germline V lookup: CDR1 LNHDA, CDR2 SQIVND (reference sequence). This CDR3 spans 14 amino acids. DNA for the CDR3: TGTGCCAGTAGCAAAACAGGGGGAAGCTATGGCTACACCTTC. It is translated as CASSKTGGSYGYTF.

The CDR3 DNA is TGTGCCAGCAGCCCCCGGACTAGCGGGAGATCCTACGAGCAGTACTTC. This gives the protein CASSPRTSGRSYEQYF. This chain links TRBV7-9 with TRBJ2-7, with 13 bases identical to TRBD2. V shed 5 bases and J 1 base; nucleotides not matched to a gene: 5. The V gene's germline CDR1 is SEHNR and CDR2 FQNEAQ (reference sequence). The CDR3 is 16 amino acids.

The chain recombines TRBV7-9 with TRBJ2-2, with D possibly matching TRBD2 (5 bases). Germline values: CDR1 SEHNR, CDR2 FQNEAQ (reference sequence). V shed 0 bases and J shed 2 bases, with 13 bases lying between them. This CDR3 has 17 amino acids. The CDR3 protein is CASSLAVGIFNTGELFF. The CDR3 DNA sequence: TGTGCCAGCAGCTTAGCCGTCGGGATATTCAACACCGGGGAGCTGTTTTTT.

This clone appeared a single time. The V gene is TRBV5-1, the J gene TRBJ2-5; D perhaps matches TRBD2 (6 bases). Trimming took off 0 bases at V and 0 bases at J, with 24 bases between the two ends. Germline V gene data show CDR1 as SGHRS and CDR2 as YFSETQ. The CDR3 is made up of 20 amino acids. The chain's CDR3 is CASSLVPPGVPSLYQETQYF. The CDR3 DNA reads TGCGCCAGCAGCTTGGTGCCCCCGGGGGTACCCTCTTTGTACCAAGAGACCCAGTACTTC.

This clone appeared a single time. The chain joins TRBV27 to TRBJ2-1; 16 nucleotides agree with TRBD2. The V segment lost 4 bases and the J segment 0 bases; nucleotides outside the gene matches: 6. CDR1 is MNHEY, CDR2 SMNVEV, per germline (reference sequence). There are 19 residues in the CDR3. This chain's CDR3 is CASSYTGTSGGASYNEQFF. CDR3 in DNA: TGTGCCAGCAGTTACACCGGGACTAGCGGGGGGGCCTCCTACAATGAGCAGTTCTTC.

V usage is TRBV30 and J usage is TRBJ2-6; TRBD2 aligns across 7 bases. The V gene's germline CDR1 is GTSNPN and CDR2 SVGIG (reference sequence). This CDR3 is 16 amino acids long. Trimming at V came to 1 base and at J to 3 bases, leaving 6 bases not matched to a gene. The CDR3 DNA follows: TGTGCCTGGAGTGGGGCGGGAGTCTTTGGGGCCAACGTCCTGACTTTC. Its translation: CAWSGAGVFGANVLTF.

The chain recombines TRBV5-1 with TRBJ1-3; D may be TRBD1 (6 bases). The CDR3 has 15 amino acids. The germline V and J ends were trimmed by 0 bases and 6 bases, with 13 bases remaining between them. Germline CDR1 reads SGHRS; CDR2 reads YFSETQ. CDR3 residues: CASSLVGRGENTIYF. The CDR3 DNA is TGCGCCAGCAGCTTGGTGGGCAGGGGAGAAAACACCATATATTTT.

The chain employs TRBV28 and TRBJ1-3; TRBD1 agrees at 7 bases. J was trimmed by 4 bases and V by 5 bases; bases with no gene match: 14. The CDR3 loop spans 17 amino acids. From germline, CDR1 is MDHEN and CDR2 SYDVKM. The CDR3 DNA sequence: TGTGCCAGCAGTCCGATTTACAGGGGAATGCAAGGAAACACCATATATTTT. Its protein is CASSPIYRGMQGNTIYF.

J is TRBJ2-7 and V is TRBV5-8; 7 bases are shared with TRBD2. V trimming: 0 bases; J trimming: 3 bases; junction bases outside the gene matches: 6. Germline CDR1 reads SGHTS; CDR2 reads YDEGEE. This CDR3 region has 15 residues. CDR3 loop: CASSLAMAGDYEQYF. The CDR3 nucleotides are TGTGCCAGCAGCTTGGCCATGGCGGGAGACTACGAGCAGTACTTC. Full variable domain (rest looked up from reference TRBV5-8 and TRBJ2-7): EAGVTQSPTHLIKTRGQQATLRCSPISGHTSVYWYQQALGLGLQFLLWYDEGEERNRGNFPPRFSGRQFPNYSSELNVNALELEDSALYLCASSLAMAGDYEQYFGPGTRLTVT.

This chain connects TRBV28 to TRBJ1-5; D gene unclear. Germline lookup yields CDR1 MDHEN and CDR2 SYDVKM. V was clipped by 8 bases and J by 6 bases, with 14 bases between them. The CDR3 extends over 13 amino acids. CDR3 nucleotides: TGTGCCAGCCTATTGCAGGAGGGTCAGCCCCAGCATTTT. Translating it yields CASLLQEGQPQHF.

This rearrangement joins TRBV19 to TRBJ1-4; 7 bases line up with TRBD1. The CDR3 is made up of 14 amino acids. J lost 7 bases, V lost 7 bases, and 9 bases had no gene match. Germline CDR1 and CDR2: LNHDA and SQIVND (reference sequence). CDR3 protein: CASTVDRAGEKLFF. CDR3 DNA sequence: TGTGCCAGTACCGTTGACAGGGCTGGTGAAAAACTGTTTTTT.

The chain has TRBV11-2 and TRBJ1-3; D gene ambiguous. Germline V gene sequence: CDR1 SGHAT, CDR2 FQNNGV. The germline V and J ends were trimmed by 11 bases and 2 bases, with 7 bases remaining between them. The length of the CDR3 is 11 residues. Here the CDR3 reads CAYGAGNTIYF. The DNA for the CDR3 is TGTGCCTACGGGGCTGGAAACACCATATATTTT.

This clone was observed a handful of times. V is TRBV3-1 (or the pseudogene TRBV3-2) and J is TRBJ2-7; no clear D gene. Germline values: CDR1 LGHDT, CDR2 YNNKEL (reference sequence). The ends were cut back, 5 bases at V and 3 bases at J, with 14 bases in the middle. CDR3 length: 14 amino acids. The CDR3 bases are TGTGCCAGCAGCACCGAGAGTCCCCTCTACGAGCAGTACTTC. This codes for CASSTESPLYEQYF.

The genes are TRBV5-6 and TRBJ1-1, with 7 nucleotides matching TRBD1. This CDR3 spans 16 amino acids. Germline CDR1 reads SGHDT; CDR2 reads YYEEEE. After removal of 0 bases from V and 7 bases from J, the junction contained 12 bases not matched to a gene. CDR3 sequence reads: CASSLGGRTGRDEAFF. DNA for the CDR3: TGTGCCAGCAGCTTGGGGGGTAGGACAGGCCGAGATGAAGCTTTCTTT.

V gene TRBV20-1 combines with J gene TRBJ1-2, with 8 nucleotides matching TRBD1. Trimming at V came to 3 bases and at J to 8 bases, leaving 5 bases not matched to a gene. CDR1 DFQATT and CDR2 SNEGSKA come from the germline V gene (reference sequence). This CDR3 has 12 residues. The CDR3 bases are TGCAGTGCTAGTCAGGGGGCGGTAGGCTACACCTTC. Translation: CSASQGAVGYTF.